Shown below are 16 T cell receptor beta chains from a single sample sequenced in a study of STAT5B mutations in CD4+ large granular lymphocyte leukemia. Sequenced by immunoSEQ multiplex PCR; TCRdb stores in-frame clones only, minus some. The data hold about 31,000 clones, with approximately 70% observed a single time. Sequencing was done on a sample of CD4+ T cells from blood buffy coats. These receptors came from a human donor in good health.

This clone was seen a handful of times. This rearrangement joins TRBV19 to TRBJ1-1; 9 bases align to TRBD1. Germline CDR1 and CDR2: LNHDA and SQIVND (reference sequence). This CDR3 is built from 16 residues. J was trimmed by 0 bases and V by 6 bases; bases with no gene match: 8. CDR3 nucleotides: TGTGCCAGTAGGGGACTGAGGACAGGGGTGAACACTGAAGCTTTCTTT. Translation: CASRGLRTGVNTEAFF.

Notes on this clone: The junction and the germline gene differ at one end; a read error may be behind it. V and J are TRBV7-7 and TRBJ2-5, with TRBD1 as a possible D gene (5 bases). The germline gives CDR1 SSHAT, CDR2 FNYEAQ (reference sequence). The length of the CDR3 is 15 residues. CDR3 sequence: CASTLDAGRVETQYF. As DNA, the CDR3 is TGTGCTAGCACCCTCGATGCAGGGCGAGTAGAGACCCAGTACTTC.

In nucleotides, the CDR3 is TGTGCCAGCAGCCCTTCGACAGGGTCCTACAATGAGCAGTTCTTC. It encodes CASSPSTGSYNEQFF. The chain uses TRBV7-3 and TRBJ2-1; 7 bases agree with TRBD1. With V trimmed by 5 bases and J by 1 base, 5 bases remained unmatched. The CDR3 extends over 15 amino acids. CDR1 SGHTA and CDR2 FQGTGA come from the germline V gene.

CDR3 loop: CAWRSSRNTQYF. The CDR3 nucleotides read TGTGCCTGGAGGTCGTCCAGGAATACGCAGTATTTT. The chain links TRBV30 to TRBJ2-3; the D is unclear. The germline V gene encodes CDR1 GTSNPN and CDR2 SVGIG (reference sequence). CDR3 length: 12 amino acids. V lost 3 bases to trimming and J lost 7 bases, with 11 bases between them.

This chain connects TRBV6-7 to TRBJ1-4, with D perhaps TRBD1 (6 bases). TRBV6-7 is placed among ORFs of uncertain function. Trimming cost V 3 bases and J 7 bases, with 18 bases left between them. The CDR3 runs 16 residues. For the CDR3, the DNA is TGTGCCAGCAGTTATGCACAGGGCGGTCTGAGTGAAAAACTGTTTTTT. This sequence encodes CASSYAQGGLSEKLFF.

The chain joins TRBV7-3 to TRBJ2-7; D tentatively reads TRBD1 or TRBD2 (5 bases each). CDR1 and CDR2 from the germline V gene are SGHTA and FQGTGA. This CDR3 is 14 amino acids long. V shed 5 bases and J shed 7 bases, with 18 bases lying between them. This CDR3 is CASSPGHSPGEQYF. The CDR3 coding sequence is TGTGCCAGCAGCCCCGGACACTCGCCGGGGGAGCAGTACTTC.

The chain combines TRBV6-5 with TRBJ2-7; 9 bases map to TRBD2. The J segment lost 5 bases and the V segment lost 6 bases, leaving 8 bases of the junction unmatched. The germline V gene has CDR1 MNHEY and CDR2 SVGAGI. This CDR3 is 14 amino acids long. CDR3 in amino acids: CASRPAGGNHEQYF. DNA of the CDR3: TGTGCCAGCAGACCGGCGGGGGGGAACCACGAGCAGTACTTC.

The J gene is TRBJ1-5, the V gene TRBV19, with D perhaps TRBD1 (5 bases). Germline loops: CDR1 LNHDA, CDR2 SQIVND (reference sequence). V was cut by 3 bases and J by 0 bases, with 9 bases left in between. The CDR3 contains 15 residues. In DNA form, the CDR3 reads TGTGCCAGTAGTATGCGGGACTATAGCAATCAGCCCCAGCATTTT. Amino acids: CASSMRDYSNQPQHF.

The chain has TRBV5-5 and TRBJ1-5; no reliable D call. Per the germline V gene, CDR1 is SGHKS and CDR2 is YYEKEE (reference sequence). CDR3 length equals 14 residues. The V end lost 2 bases, the J end lost 5 bases, and 11 bases lay between the germline ends. The CDR3 bases are TGTGCCAGCAGCTTACGGCAGGACTATCAGCCCCAGCATTTT. This codes for CASSLRQDYQPQHF.

This chain links TRBV4-3 with TRBJ2-3; 7 bases match TRBD2. This CDR3 contains 15 residues. Germline CDR1 is LGHNA and CDR2 is YSLEER. The junction had 4 bases not matched to a gene; V was cut back by 4 bases and J by 0 bases. CDR3 region: CASSRKAGSTDTQYF. The CDR3 DNA sequence: TGCGCCAGCAGCCGGAAAGCGGGGAGCACAGATACGCAGTATTTT.

The rearrangement uses TRBV19 and TRBJ2-7; D not resolved. V was pared by 7 bases and J by 0 bases, with 7 bases between. Germline CDR1 reads LNHDA; CDR2 reads SQIVND (reference sequence). The CDR3 runs to 12 residues. Written as DNA, the CDR3 is TGTGCCAGTATGGGCAGCTCCTACGAGCAGTACTTC. Translation: CASMGSSYEQYF. The entire variable domain, with the rest obtained from reference TRBV19 and TRBJ2-7, is as follows: DGGITQSPKYLFRKEGQNVTLSCEQNLNHDAMYWYRQDPGQGLRLIYYSQIVNDFQKGDIAEGYSVSREKKESFPLTVTSAQKNPTAFYLCASMGSSYEQYFGPGTRLTVT.

This clone was seen just once. This specimen includes other DNA sequences encoding the same CDR3. This chain links TRBV19 with TRBJ1-1, with no clear D. V was trimmed by 4 bases and J by 0 bases, leaving 6 bases between them. Germline CDR1 reads LNHDA; CDR2 reads SQIVND (reference sequence). CDR3 size: 13 residues. The CDR3 bases are TGTGCCAGTAGTACGACCTTGAACACTGAAGCTTTCTTT. As protein: CASSTTLNTEAFF.

The V gene is TRBV4-3, the J gene TRBJ2-3; 9 nucleotides line up with TRBD2. In germline, CDR1 is LGHNA, CDR2 YSLEER. The CDR3 is 16 residues long. Germline trimming cut 1 base from V and 5 bases from J; bases unmatched to any gene: 7. This CDR3 reads CASSQGVRGGQDTQYF. Written as DNA, the CDR3 is TGCGCCAGCAGCCAAGGGGTGCGGGGGGGCCAAGATACGCAGTATTTT.

The chain couples TRBV5-5 to TRBJ1-4, with 9 nucleotides matching TRBD1. Germline trimming cut 2 bases from V and 3 bases from J; bases unmatched to any gene: 8. Germline CDR1 reads SGHKS; CDR2 reads YYEKEE (reference sequence). The CDR3 spans 17 residues. The CDR3 reads CASSLRQGVPSNEKLFF. The CDR3 bases are TGTGCCAGCAGCTTACGACAGGGGGTCCCTTCTAATGAAAAACTGTTTTTT.

A few counts support this clone. The chain links TRBV9 to TRBJ2-2; D may be TRBD1 (6 bases). Germline loops: CDR1 SGDLS, CDR2 YYNGEE. Trimming took 1 base from V and 0 from J, leaving 7 bases between them. The CDR3 runs 15 residues. CDR3 coding DNA: TGTGCCAGCAGCGTACACAGGGCGAACACCGGGGAGCTGTTTTTT. Its protein is CASSVHRANTGELFF.

The chain uses TRBV11-2 and TRBJ1-5; no clear D gene. The CDR3 loop spans 13 amino acids. The V and J ends lost 2 bases and 5 bases respectively, with 7 bases between them. Germline values: CDR1 SGHAT, CDR2 FQNNGV. Here the CDR3 DNA reads TGTGCCAGCAGCTTATCCGAGTATCAGCCCCAGCATTTT. It specifies CASSLSEYQPQHF.